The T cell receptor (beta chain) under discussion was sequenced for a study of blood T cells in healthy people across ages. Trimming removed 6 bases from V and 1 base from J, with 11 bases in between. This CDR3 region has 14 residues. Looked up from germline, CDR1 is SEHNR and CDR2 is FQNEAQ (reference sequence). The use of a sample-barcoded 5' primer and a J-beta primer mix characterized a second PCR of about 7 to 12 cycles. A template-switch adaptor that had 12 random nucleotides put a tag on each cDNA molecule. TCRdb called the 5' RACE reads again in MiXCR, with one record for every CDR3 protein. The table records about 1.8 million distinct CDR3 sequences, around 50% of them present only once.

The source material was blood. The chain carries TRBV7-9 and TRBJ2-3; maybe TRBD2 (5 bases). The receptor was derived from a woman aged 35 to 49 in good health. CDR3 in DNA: TGTGCCAGCAGGGACCTACTAGGCACAGATACGCAGTATTTT. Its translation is CASRDLLGTDTQYF.